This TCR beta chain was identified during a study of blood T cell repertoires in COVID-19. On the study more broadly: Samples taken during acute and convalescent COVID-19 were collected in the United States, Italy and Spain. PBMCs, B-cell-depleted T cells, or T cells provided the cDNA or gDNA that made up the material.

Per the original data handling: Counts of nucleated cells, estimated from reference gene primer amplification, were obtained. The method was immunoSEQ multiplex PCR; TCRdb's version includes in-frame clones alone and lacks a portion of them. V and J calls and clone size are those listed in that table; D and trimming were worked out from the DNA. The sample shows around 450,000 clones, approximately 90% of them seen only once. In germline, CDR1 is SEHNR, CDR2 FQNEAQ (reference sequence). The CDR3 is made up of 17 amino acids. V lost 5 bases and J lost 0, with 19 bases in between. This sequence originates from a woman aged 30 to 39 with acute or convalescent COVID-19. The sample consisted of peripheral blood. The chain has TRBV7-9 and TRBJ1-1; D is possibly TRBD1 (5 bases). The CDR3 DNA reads TGTGCCAGCAGCGACGGACGGAGGGGATCCCTGAACACTGAAGCTTTCTTT. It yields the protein CASSDGRRGSLNTEAFF.